This T cell receptor beta chain was profiled in a study of T cells in Graves' hyperthyroidism and ophthalmopathy. The TCR beta CDR3 regions underwent amplification using RNA transcripts as the source. The primer set for the first-round RT-PCR of the TCR CDR3 was HTBI. TCRdb re-analysed the multiplex PCR reads in MiXCR, keeping a single row per CDR3 protein. Among more than 500,000 distinct CDR3 sequences listed, 46% were seen once. CDR3 length equals 14 residues. The V gene lost 4 bases and the J gene lost 0 bases, with 12 bases spanning the gap. In germline, CDR1 is SQVTM, CDR2 ANQGSEA. In its sample, this clonotype was seen many times.

The receptor was derived from an adult woman with Graves' disease, either hyperthyroidism or ophthalmopathy (not recorded which). The rearrangement uses TRBV29-1 and TRBJ1-1; D is undetermined. What was sequenced was peripheral blood or thyroid tissue (not recorded which). The CDR3 spells CSVGLMTVNTEAFF. CDR3 nucleotide sequence: TGCAGCGTTGGCCTTATGACGGTGAACACTGAAGCTTTCTTT.